Presented here are 15 T cell receptor beta chains from one specimen sequenced in a study of glioma-infiltrating T cells after dendritic cell vaccination. Measured with immunoSEQ multiplex PCR; TCRdb has only the in-frame clones, and not every one. The sample holds 90,000 or so clones, 70% to 90% seen once. Sample: blood, taken before dendritic cell vaccination. These receptors were collected from a human donor with glioblastoma.

This clone was counted only a few times. The chain is built from TRBV21-1 and TRBJ1-5; the table's D gene call, TRBD1, was not cross checked with the DNA. TRBV21-1 is a pseudogene locus. The CDR3 has 16 residues. The chain's CDR3 is CASSPAGTGLREPQHF. The DNA of the CDR3 is TGTGCCAGCAGCCCGGCGGGGACAGGGTTAAGAGAACCCCAGCATTTT.

The gene calls are TRBV30 and TRBJ1-1; no reliable D call. Germline V CDR1 and CDR2: GTSNPN, SVGIG (reference sequence). The CDR3 contains 13 residues. Between the trimmed V and J ends, which lost 0 bases and 1 base, there was a span of 6 bases. CDR3 sequence: CAWSVSRNTEAFF. In nucleotides, the CDR3 is TGTGCCTGGAGTGTATCGCGGAACACTGAAGCTTTCTTT.

The V and J genes are TRBV2 and TRBJ2-5; 8 nucleotides match TRBD1. The germline V gene encodes CDR1 SNHLY and CDR2 FYNNEI. The trim removed 3 bases at V and 5 bases at J, leaving 8 bases unmatched. The length of the CDR3 is 15 residues. The CDR3 nucleotides read TGTGCCAGCAGTGAGAGAGGACAGGGCTCCGAGACCCAGTACTTC. Its protein is CASSERGQGSETQYF.

About this clone itself: In the same sample, other DNA sequences code for this CDR3. The CDR3 DNA follows: TGTGCCAGCAGCTTGGGAGGGGGCGGTACTAACTATGGCTACACCTTC. Protein: CASSLGGGGTNYGYTF. The chain employs TRBV5-6 and TRBJ1-2; 7 positions agree with TRBD1. V was clipped by 0 bases and J by 0 bases; unmatched bases: 5. Per the germline V gene, CDR1 is SGHDT and CDR2 is YYEEEE. The CDR3 extends over 16 amino acids.

V is TRBV5-1 and J is TRBJ2-2; a possible D gene is TRBD1 (6 bases). The CDR3 is made up of 18 amino acids. Trimming pared 4 bases from V and 6 bases from J, leaving 25 bases between. Germline V gene lookup returns CDR1 SGHRS and CDR2 YFSETQ. The CDR3 DNA reads as TGCGCCAGCAGCGTGCCGTCGGGACACACTCGTCGCGCCGGGGAGCTGTTTTTT. It yields the protein CASSVPSGHTRRAGELFF.

This clone was seen once. The chain has TRBV2 and TRBJ1-1; D gene unclear. Germline assignment: CDR1 SNHLY and CDR2 FYNNEI. The CDR3 consists of 14 residues. V was cut by 2 bases and J by 2 bases, with 9 bases left in between. The CDR3 DNA is TGTGCCAGCAGTGAATATAGGAGTAACACTGAAGCTTTCTTT. The encoded protein is CASSEYRSNTEAFF.

The chain has TRBV7-8 and TRBJ2-7; the match to TRBD2 covers 10 bases. The V gene's germline CDR1 is SGHVS and CDR2 FQNEAQ. CDR3 length equals 15 residues. The J segment lost 4 bases and the V segment lost 2 bases, leaving 5 bases of the junction unmatched. The chain's CDR3 is CASSLRLAGEYEQYF. CDR3 coding DNA: TGTGCCAGCAGCTTAAGGCTAGCGGGAGAATACGAGCAGTACTTC.

The genes are TRBV14 and TRBJ2-1, with unresolved D. From germline, CDR1 is SGHDN and CDR2 FVKESK. The CDR3 loop spans 13 amino acids. V was trimmed by 3 bases and J by 2 bases, leaving 5 bases between them. CDR3 bases: TGTGCCAGCAGCCACACAGCCTACAATGAGCAGTTCTTC. This sequence encodes CASSHTAYNEQFF.

This chain uses TRBV9 with TRBJ1-2; perhaps TRBD1 as D (6 bases). In germline, CDR1 is SGDLS, CDR2 YYNGEE. The V gene lost 5 bases and the J gene lost 7 bases, with 18 bases spanning the gap. CDR3 length equals 14 residues. CDR3 protein: CASSATSGALGYTF. CDR3 DNA sequence: TGTGCCAGCAGTGCCACATCAGGGGCACTTGGCTACACCTTC. Together with reference TRBV9 and TRBJ1-2, the CDR3 gives the full variable domain: DSGVTQTPKHLITATGQRVTLRCSPRSGDLSVYWYQQSLDQGLQFLIQYYNGEERAKGNILERFSAQQFPDLHSELNLSSLELGDSALYFCASSATSGALGYTFGSGTRLTVV.

This clone showed up just a few times. This chain uses TRBV5-1 with TRBJ2-5, with TRBD1 identical over 7 bases. Germline-derived CDR1 and CDR2 are SGHRS and YFSETQ. V lost 0 bases and J lost 1; bases outside the gene matches: 6. CDR3 length: 16 amino acids. CDR3 DNA: TGCGCCAGCAGCTTGGGGTCAGCAGGGGGCCAAGAGACCCAGTACTTC. Its protein is CASSLGSAGGQETQYF.

The V and J genes are TRBV6-5 and TRBJ2-7, with D perhaps matching TRBD1 (6 bases). The CDR3 runs to 14 residues. Germline CDR1 and CDR2: MNHEY and SVGAGI. Deletions cut 6 bases from V and 3 bases from J, with 15 bases between. As DNA, the CDR3 is TGTGCCAGCAGCCCGACAGGTCCGGTCTACGAGCAGTACTTC. As protein: CASSPTGPVYEQYF.

This chain uses TRBV6-5 with TRBJ2-1; 11 bases are a match to TRBD2. This CDR3 region has 13 residues. CDR1 and CDR2 (germline): MNHEY, SVGAGI. V lost 7 bases and J lost 6; bases outside the gene matches: 2. Written as DNA, the CDR3 is TGTGCCAGCACCCTAGCGGGGGGCAATGAGCAGTTCTTC. Translation gives CASTLAGGNEQFF.

This chain links TRBV5-1 with TRBJ2-5; 9 bases are shared with TRBD2. Germline CDR1 SGHRS, CDR2 YFSETQ. This CDR3 comprises 14 residues. Germline trimming cut 4 bases from V and 1 base from J; bases unmatched to any gene: 2. This chain's CDR3 is CASSVAGVQETQYF. In DNA form, the CDR3 reads TGCGCCAGCAGCGTAGCGGGGGTCCAAGAGACCCAGTACTTC.

This chain uses TRBV4-2 with TRBJ2-1; 9 bases fit TRBD2. The CDR3 sequence is 16 residues long. Losses at the gene ends were 0 bases for V and 8 bases for J; bases not matched to a gene: 8. CDR1 and CDR2 (germline): LGHNA, YNFKEQ. The CDR3 here is CASSQEPSGTGDEQFF. CDR3 nucleotide sequence: TGTGCCAGCAGCCAAGAGCCTAGCGGGACGGGGGATGAGCAGTTCTTC.

The rearrangement joins TRBV19 to TRBJ1-3; D gene ambiguous. Germline CDR1 reads LNHDA; CDR2 reads SQIVND (reference sequence). CDR3 length: 16 residues. The V end lost 3 bases, the J end lost 0 bases, and 12 bases lay between the germline ends. CDR3 sequence reads: CASSIRLPSSGNTIYF. CDR3 sequence (DNA): TGTGCCAGTAGTATCCGACTACCGAGCTCTGGAAACACCATATATTTT. Complete variable domain (other parts from reference TRBV19 and TRBJ1-3): DGGITQSPKYLFRKEGQNVTLSCEQNLNHDAMYWYRQDPGQGLRLIYYSQIVNDFQKGDIAEGYSVSREKKESFPLTVTSAQKNPTAFYLCASSIRLPSSGNTIYFGEGSWLTVV.